These 26 T cell receptor beta chains share one sample of origin, sequenced in a study of technical replicates of blood from a few donors. Libraries were prepared by immunoSEQ multiplex PCR; TCRdb keeps only in-frame clonotypes and omits some of them. The data show approximately 45,000 clones, with about 96% seen just once and about 0.38% held by the top ten. Sequenced material: T cells isolated from PBMCs. These receptor sequences come from a human donor in good health.

The chain uses TRBV7-6 and TRBJ1-2; 8 bases agree with TRBD1. CDR1 and CDR2 (germline): SGHVS, FNYEAQ. The V segment lost 5 bases and the J segment 5 bases; nucleotides outside the gene matches: 19. CDR3 length: 18 residues. The chain's CDR3 is CASSLLLPFSGGEYGYTF. CDR3 in DNA: TGTGCCAGCAGCCTACTACTCCCCTTTTCAGGGGGCGAATATGGCTACACCTTC. Together with reference TRBV7-6 and TRBJ1-2, the CDR3 gives the full variable domain: GAGVSQSPRYKVTKRGQDVALRCDPISGHVSLYWYRQALGQGPEFLTYFNYEAQQDKSGLPNDRFSAERPEGSISTLTIQRTEQRDSAMYRCASSLLLPFSGGEYGYTFGSGTRLTVV.

The rearrangement uses TRBV6-5 and TRBJ1-2, with D unresolved. This CDR3 region has 12 residues. Germline V gene data show CDR1 as MNHEY and CDR2 as SVGAGI. Trimming took off 7 bases at V and 8 bases at J, with 14 bases between the two ends. The CDR3 loop is CASTQAGGGYTF. For the CDR3, the DNA is TGTGCCAGCACCCAAGCAGGTGGAGGCTACACCTTC.

V usage is TRBV27 and J usage is TRBJ2-7, with TRBD2 matching over 14 bases. CDR3 length: 16 residues. Germline CDR1 and CDR2: MNHEY and SMNVEV (reference sequence). The V and J ends lost 3 bases and 7 bases, in that order; junction bases with no gene match: 8. The CDR3 region is CASSFGTSGSQEEQYF. The CDR3 nucleotides read TGTGCCAGCAGTTTTGGGACTAGCGGGAGTCAAGAAGAGCAGTACTTC.

This rearrangement joins TRBV2 to TRBJ1-1; possibly TRBD1 for D (6 bases). CDR1 SNHLY and CDR2 FYNNEI come from the germline V gene. The V gene lost 2 bases and the J gene lost 11 bases, with 18 bases spanning the gap. This CDR3 comprises 14 residues. The CDR3 DNA reads as TGTGCCAGCAGTGAAAGGGGGGGGGAGGTGACCGCTTTCTTT. This gives the protein CASSERGGEVTAFF.

This rearrangement joins TRBV7-9 to TRBJ1-4; a possible D gene is TRBD1 (6 bases). The CDR3 totals 12 residues. Trimming cost V 5 bases and J 12 bases, with 13 bases left between them. The germline V gene encodes CDR1 SEHNR and CDR2 FQNEAQ (reference sequence). CDR3 region: CASSQDSLELFF. The CDR3 DNA is TGTGCCAGCAGCCAGGACAGTCTAGAACTGTTTTTT.

This chain connects TRBV10-3 to TRBJ1-1; TRBD1 aligns across 8 bases. This CDR3 comprises 14 residues. J was trimmed by 6 bases and V by 4 bases; bases with no gene match: 7. Looked up from germline, CDR1 is ENHRY and CDR2 is SYGVKD. For the CDR3, the DNA is TGTGCCATCAGTGCCGGACAGGGAATAGCTGAAGCTTTCTTT. Translation: CAISAGQGIAEAFF.

This rearrangement joins TRBV7-2 to TRBJ1-5; D may be TRBD1 (6 bases). Germline CDR1 is SGHTA and CDR2 is FQGNSA. This CDR3 is built from 15 residues. Trimming left V 2 bases short and J 6 bases short, with 14 bases between. The CDR3 nucleotides are TGTGCCAGCAGCTTAAACAGGGAGTACGGTCAGCCCCAGCATTTT. It translates to CASSLNREYGQPQHF.

The gene calls are TRBV27 and TRBJ1-2, with TRBD1 as a possible D gene (6 bases). Trimming removed 5 bases at V and 5 bases at J, with 21 bases between. Germline-derived CDR1 and CDR2 are MNHEY and SMNVEV (reference sequence). The CDR3 sequence is 16 residues long. This CDR3 reads CASSRKTGPGRYGYTF. DNA of the CDR3: TGTGCCAGCAGTCGCAAAACAGGGCCAGGGCGATATGGCTACACCTTC.

V usage is TRBV6-1 and J usage is TRBJ1-2; 10 bases map to TRBD1. The CDR3 contains 15 residues. From germline, CDR1 is MNHNS and CDR2 SASEGT. V was clipped by 3 bases and J by 4 bases; unmatched bases: 5. The CDR3 spells CASSEDRGGFYGYTF. The CDR3 nucleotides read TGTGCCAGCAGTGAGGACAGGGGGGGCTTCTATGGCTACACCTTC.

The chain couples TRBV2 to TRBJ1-1; D gene unclear. With 5 bases removed from V and 1 base from J, the gap between germline ends came to 8 bases. This CDR3 is built from 13 residues. Germline V gives CDR1 SNHLY, CDR2 FYNNEI. The CDR3 coding sequence is TGTGCCAGCAGTTACTATGGGAACACTGAAGCTTTCTTT. It yields the protein CASSYYGNTEAFF.

The chain links TRBV11-2 to TRBJ2-1; 8 positions match TRBD2. CDR3 length: 15 amino acids. Germline V gene data show CDR1 as SGHAT and CDR2 as FQNNGV. Trimming at V came to 5 bases and at J to 4 bases, leaving 7 bases not matched to a gene. This chain's CDR3 is CASSVSGSIYNEQFF. The DNA for the CDR3 is TGTGCCAGCAGCGTCAGCGGGAGCATTTACAATGAGCAGTTCTTC. The full variable domain, in which reference TRBV11-2 and TRBJ2-1 provide the parts outside the CDR3, is EAGVAQSPRYKIIEKRQSVAFWCNPISGHATLYWYQQILGQGPKLLIQFQNNGVVDDSQLPKDRFSAERLKGVDSTLKIQPAKLEDSAVYLCASSVSGSIYNEQFFGPGTRLTVL.

The V gene is TRBV27, the J gene TRBJ2-7; D might be TRBD2 (6 bases). The CDR3 is 11 amino acids. Trimming stripped 7 bases from V and 5 bases from J, with 9 bases between. The germline CDR1 and CDR2 sequences are MNHEY and SMNVEV (reference sequence). CDR3: CASTGADEQYF. CDR3 nucleotide sequence: TGTGCCAGCACGGGAGCGGACGAGCAGTACTTC.

The CDR3 region is CATSREGGTGELFF. The CDR3 coding sequence is TGTGCCACCAGCAGAGAAGGGGGCACCGGGGAGCTGTTTTTT. V and J are TRBV15 and TRBJ2-2; a weak D match, TRBD1 (6 bases). Trimming removed 0 bases at V and 4 bases at J, with 6 bases between. The CDR3 contains 14 residues. Per the germline V gene, CDR1 is LNHNV and CDR2 is YYDKDF (reference sequence).

The chain combines TRBV6-5 with TRBJ2-1, with 7 bases identical to TRBD2. Losses at the gene ends were 7 bases for V and 10 bases for J; bases not matched to a gene: 4. CDR1 MNHEY and CDR2 SVGAGI come from the germline V gene. CDR3 length: 11 residues. The CDR3 region has the DNA TGTGCCAGCACTTCCGGGAGGGAGCAGTTCTTC. Protein product: CASTSGREQFF.

V and J are TRBV7-8 and TRBJ1-4; no clear D. V lost 2 bases and J lost 10, with 20 bases in between. The length of the CDR3 is 16 residues. The germline gives CDR1 SGHVS, CDR2 FQNEAQ. The CDR3 DNA reads as TGTGCCAGCAGCTTATTCAGTCCGGTAGCGGGGAGAAAACTGTTTTTT. This encodes CASSLFSPVAGRKLFF.

V usage is TRBV9 and J usage is TRBJ1-1; tentatively, D is TRBD1 (5 bases). Trimming cost V 0 bases and J 3 bases, with 15 bases left between them. The CDR3 has 16 residues. CDR1 and CDR2 from the germline V gene are SGDLS and YYNGEE. The CDR3 protein is CASSVAGLSGDTEAFF. CDR3 sequence (DNA): TGTGCCAGCAGCGTAGCTGGGTTATCGGGGGACACTGAAGCTTTCTTT.

V and J are TRBV5-6 and TRBJ2-7, with D perhaps matching TRBD1 (5 bases). Germline assignment: CDR1 SGHDT and CDR2 YYEEEE. The V end lost 0 bases, the J end lost 6 bases, and 16 bases lay between the germline ends. This CDR3 comprises 15 residues. The CDR3 nucleotides read TGTGCCAGCAGCTTGGTGGGCAGGGAAAGAAGCGAGCAGTACTTC. Its protein product is CASSLVGRERSEQYF.

The V and J genes are TRBV5-1 and TRBJ1-2; D gene uncertain. The CDR3 sequence is 14 residues long. Trimming removed 9 bases from V and 10 bases from J, with 25 bases in between. CDR1 and CDR2 from the germline V gene are SGHRS and YFSETQ. CDR3 DNA: TGCGCCACCACTTATTCCGGGTCCTCGAGGGACTACACCTTC. The encoded protein is CATTYSGSSRDYTF.

The V gene is TRBV6-1, the J gene TRBJ2-1, with D unclear. The germline gives CDR1 MNHNS, CDR2 SASEGT. CDR3 length: 14 amino acids. V lost 3 bases, J lost 9 bases, and 15 bases lay in between. This CDR3 is CASSDWAGESEQFF. CDR3 DNA: TGTGCCAGCAGTGATTGGGCAGGCGAATCTGAGCAGTTCTTC.

This clone has a handful of counts. The chain has TRBV5-8 and TRBJ2-1; 11 bases line up with TRBD2. Germline V gene sequence: CDR1 SGHTS, CDR2 YDEGEE. The ends lost 2 bases at V and 10 bases at J; junction bases unmatched: 8. The CDR3 loop spans 15 amino acids. This chain's CDR3 is CASSLSSGRAREQFF. DNA for the CDR3: TGTGCCAGCAGCTTAAGTAGCGGGAGGGCCAGGGAGCAGTTCTTC.

V gene TRBV5-4 combines with J gene TRBJ2-3, with D possibly being TRBD1 (5 bases). Trimming took 5 bases from V and 2 from J, leaving 9 bases between them. Germline CDR1 and CDR2: SGHNT and YYREEE (reference sequence). The CDR3 is 13 amino acids. The CDR3 spells CASREQDTDTQYF. The CDR3 region has the DNA TGTGCCAGCAGAGAACAGGACACAGATACGCAGTATTTT.

V is TRBV5-1 and J is TRBJ2-1, with TRBD2 matching 7 bases. This CDR3 spans 16 amino acids. Per the germline V gene, CDR1 is SGHRS and CDR2 is YFSETQ. V shed 2 bases and J 0 bases; nucleotides not matched to a gene: 5. This chain's CDR3 is CASSLVSGISYNEQFF. The DNA for the CDR3 is TGCGCCAGCAGCTTAGTGAGCGGGATCTCCTACAATGAGCAGTTCTTC.

This clone was counted a few times. The chain uses TRBV19 and TRBJ1-2; 7 bases are shared with TRBD1. V dropped 6 bases and J dropped 1; count of bases not matched to a gene: 5. This CDR3 is built from 14 residues. Germline values: CDR1 LNHDA, CDR2 SQIVND (reference sequence). CDR3 sequence reads: CASRGGQINYGYTF. The CDR3 nucleotides are TGTGCCAGTAGAGGGGGACAGATTAACTATGGCTACACCTTC.

This rearrangement joins TRBV6-1 to TRBJ1-5, with TRBD1 as a possible D gene (6 bases). Germline CDR1 and CDR2: MNHNS and SASEGT. CDR3 size: 15 residues. The V end was cut by 5 bases, the J end by 3 bases, with 14 bases between. The CDR3 DNA reads as TGTGCCAGCAGTACGGCGAGGACAGTCAATCAGCCCCAGCATTTT. Amino acids: CASSTARTVNQPQHF.

The V gene is TRBV2, the J gene TRBJ1-2; tentative D call: TRBD1 (6 bases). This CDR3 has 14 residues. CDR1 is SNHLY, CDR2 FYNNEI, per germline. Trimming removed 3 bases at V and 3 bases at J, with 11 bases between. The DNA of the CDR3 is TGTGCCAGCAGTGACACAGGGAGTCACTATGGCTACACCTTC. The encoded protein is CASSDTGSHYGYTF.

The chain uses TRBV4-2 and TRBJ2-5; 12 bases map to TRBD2. From germline, CDR1 is LGHNA and CDR2 YNFKEQ. This CDR3 comprises 16 residues. Losses at the gene ends were 4 bases for V and 4 bases for J; bases not matched to a gene: 7. The DNA of the CDR3 is TGTGCCAGCAGCCGGGACCCGGGACTAGCGGGAGAGACCCAGTACTTC. Translation: CASSRDPGLAGETQYF.